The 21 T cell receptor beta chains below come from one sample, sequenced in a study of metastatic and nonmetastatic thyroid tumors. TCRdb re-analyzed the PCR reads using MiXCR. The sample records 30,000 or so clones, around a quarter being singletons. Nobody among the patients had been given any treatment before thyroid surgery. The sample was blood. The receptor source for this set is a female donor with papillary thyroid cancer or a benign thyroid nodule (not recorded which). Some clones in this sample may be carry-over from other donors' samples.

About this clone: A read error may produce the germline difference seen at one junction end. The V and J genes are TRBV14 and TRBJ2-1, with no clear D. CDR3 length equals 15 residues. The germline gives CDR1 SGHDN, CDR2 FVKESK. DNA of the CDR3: TGTGCCAGCAGCTACTGGGCGAGCTCCTACAATGAGCACTTCTTC. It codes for CASSYWASSYNEHFF. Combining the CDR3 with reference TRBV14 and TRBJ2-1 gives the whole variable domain EAGVTQFPSHSVIEKGQTVTLRCDPISGHDNLYWYRRVMGKEIKFLLHFVKESKQDESGMPNNRFLAERTGGTYSTLKVQPAELEDSGVYFCASSYWASSYNEHFFGPGTRLTVL.

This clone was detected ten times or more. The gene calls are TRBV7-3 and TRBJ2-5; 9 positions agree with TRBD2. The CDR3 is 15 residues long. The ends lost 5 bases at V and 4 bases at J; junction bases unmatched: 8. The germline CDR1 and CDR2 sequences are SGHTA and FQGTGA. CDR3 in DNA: TGTGCCAGCAGCCAACAAGCGGGAGGCCCAGAGACCCAGTACTTC. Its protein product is CASSQQAGGPETQYF.

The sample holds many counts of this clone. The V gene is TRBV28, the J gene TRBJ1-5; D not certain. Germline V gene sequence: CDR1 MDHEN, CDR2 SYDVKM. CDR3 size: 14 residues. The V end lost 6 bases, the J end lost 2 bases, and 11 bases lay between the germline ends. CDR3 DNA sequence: TGTGCCAGCAGAATCTCCTGGCGCAATCAGCCCCAGCATTTT. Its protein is CASRISWRNQPQHF. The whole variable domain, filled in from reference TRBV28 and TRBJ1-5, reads DVKVTQSSRYLVKRTGEKVFLECVQDMDHENMFWYRQDPGLGLRLIYFSYDVKMKEKGDIPEGYSVSREKKERFSLILESASTNQTSMYLCASRISWRNQPQHFGDGTRLSIL.

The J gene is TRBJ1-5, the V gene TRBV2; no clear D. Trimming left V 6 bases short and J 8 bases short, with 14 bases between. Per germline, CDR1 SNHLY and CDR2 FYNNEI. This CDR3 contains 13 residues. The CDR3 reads CASRENLIEPQHF. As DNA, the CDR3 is TGTGCCAGCAGAGAGAACCTAATTGAGCCCCAGCATTTT.

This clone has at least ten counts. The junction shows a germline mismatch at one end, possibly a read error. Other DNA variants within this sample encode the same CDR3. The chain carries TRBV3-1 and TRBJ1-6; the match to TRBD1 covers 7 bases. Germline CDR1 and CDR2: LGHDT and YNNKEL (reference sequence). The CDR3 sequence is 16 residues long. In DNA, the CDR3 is TGTGCCAGTAGCCATTGGGGACAGAGCGAACATTCACCCCTCCACTTT. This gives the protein CASSHWGQSEHSPLHF. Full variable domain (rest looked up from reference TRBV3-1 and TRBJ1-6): DTAVSQTPKYLVTQMGNDKSIKCEQNLGHDTMYWYKQDSKKFLKIMFSYNNKELIINETVPNRFSPKSPDKAHLNLHINSLELGDSAVYFCASSHWGQSEHSPLHFGNGTRLTVT.

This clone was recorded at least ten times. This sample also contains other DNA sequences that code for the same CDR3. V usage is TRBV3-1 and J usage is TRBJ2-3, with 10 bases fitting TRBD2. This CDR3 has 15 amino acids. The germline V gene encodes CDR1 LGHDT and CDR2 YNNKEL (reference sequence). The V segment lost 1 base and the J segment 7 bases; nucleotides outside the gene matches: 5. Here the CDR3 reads CASSQASSGRNTQYF. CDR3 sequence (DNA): TGTGCCAGCAGCCAAGCGTCTAGCGGGAGAAATACGCAGTATTTT.

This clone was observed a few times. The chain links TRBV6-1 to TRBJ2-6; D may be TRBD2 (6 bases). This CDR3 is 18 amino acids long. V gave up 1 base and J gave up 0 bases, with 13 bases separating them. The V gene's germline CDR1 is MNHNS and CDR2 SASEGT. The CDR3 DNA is TGTGCCAGCAGTGAAGAGGACGGAGGGATCTCTGGGGCCAACGTCCTGACTTTC. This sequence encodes CASSEEDGGISGANVLTF.

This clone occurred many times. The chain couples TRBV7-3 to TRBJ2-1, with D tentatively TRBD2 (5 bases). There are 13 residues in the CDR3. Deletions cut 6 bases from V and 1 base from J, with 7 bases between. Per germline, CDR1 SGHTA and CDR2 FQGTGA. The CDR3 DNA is TGTGCCAGCAGTCCGGGGTCCTACAATGAGCAGTTCTTC. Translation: CASSPGSYNEQFF.

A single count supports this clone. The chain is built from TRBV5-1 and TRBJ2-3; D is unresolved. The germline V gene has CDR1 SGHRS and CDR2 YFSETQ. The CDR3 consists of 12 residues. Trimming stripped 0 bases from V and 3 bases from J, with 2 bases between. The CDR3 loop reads CASSLETDTQYF. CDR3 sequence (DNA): TGCGCCAGCAGCTTGGAGACAGATACGCAGTATTTT.

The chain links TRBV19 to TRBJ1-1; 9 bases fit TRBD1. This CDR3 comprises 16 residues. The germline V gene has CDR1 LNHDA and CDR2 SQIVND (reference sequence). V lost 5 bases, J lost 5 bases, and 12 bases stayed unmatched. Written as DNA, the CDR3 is TGTGCCAGTAGTCAGGGACAGGGCAAAGTTCGGACTGAAGCTTTCTTT. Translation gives CASSQGQGKVRTEAFF.

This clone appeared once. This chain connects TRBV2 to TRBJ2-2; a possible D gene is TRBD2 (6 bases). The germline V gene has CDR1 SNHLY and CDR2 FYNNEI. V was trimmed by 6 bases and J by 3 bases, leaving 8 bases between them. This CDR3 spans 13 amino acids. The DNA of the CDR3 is TGTGCCAGCAGGGCGGGGTACACCGGGGAGCTGTTTTTT. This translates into CASRAGYTGELFF. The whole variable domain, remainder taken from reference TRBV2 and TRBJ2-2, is EPEVTQTPSHQVTQMGQEVILRCVPISNHLYFYWYRQILGQKVEFLVSFYNNEISEKSEIFDDQFSVERPDGSNFTLKIRSTKLEDSAMYFCASRAGYTGELFFGEGSRLTVL.

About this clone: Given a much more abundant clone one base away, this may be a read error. CDR3 DNA sequence: TGTGCCAGCAGCCCGGGGGCGGAGGGCTACAATGAGCAGTTCTTC. Its protein product is CASSPGAEGYNEQFF. The rearrangement uses TRBV9 and TRBJ2-1; D is tentatively TRBD1 or TRBD2 (6 bases each). The CDR3 totals 15 residues. Trimming removed 4 bases at V and 3 bases at J, with 14 bases between. CDR1 and CDR2 (germline): SGDLS, YYNGEE.

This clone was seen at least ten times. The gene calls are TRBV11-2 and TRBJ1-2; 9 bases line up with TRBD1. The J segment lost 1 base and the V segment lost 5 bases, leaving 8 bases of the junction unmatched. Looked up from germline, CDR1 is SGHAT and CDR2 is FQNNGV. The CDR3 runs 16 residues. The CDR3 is CASSTGQGGFNYGYTF. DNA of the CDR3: TGTGCCAGCAGCACGGGACAGGGAGGATTTAACTATGGCTACACCTTC.

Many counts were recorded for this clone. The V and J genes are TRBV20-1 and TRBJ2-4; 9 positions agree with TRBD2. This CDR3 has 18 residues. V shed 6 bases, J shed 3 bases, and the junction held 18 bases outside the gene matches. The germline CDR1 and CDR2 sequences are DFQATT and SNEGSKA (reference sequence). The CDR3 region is CSAPTSGSPMRSKNIQYF. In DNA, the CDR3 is TGCAGTGCACCTACTAGCGGGTCCCCGATGAGAAGCAAAAACATTCAGTACTTC.

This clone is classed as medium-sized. The CDR3 here is CASLGTGMGEQYF. As DNA, the CDR3 is TGTGCCAGCTTGGGGACAGGGATGGGGGAGCAGTACTTC. V usage is TRBV6-1 and J usage is TRBJ2-7, with 9 bases aligning to TRBD1. The CDR3 contains 13 residues. CDR1 and CDR2 from the germline V gene are MNHNS and SASEGT. J was trimmed by 7 bases and V by 8 bases; bases with no gene match: 9.

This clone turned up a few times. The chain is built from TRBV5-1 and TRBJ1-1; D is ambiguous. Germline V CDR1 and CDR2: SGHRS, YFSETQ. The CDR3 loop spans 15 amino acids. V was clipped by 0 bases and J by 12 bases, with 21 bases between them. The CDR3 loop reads CASSLGITRESLSFF. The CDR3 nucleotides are TGCGCCAGCAGCTTGGGAATTACGAGAGAGAGTTTGTCTTTCTTT.

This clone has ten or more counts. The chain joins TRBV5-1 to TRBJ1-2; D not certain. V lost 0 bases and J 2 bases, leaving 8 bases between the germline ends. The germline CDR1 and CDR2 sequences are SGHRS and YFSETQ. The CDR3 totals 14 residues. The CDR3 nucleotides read TGCGCCAGCAGCTTGGAGTCACCGAACTATGGCTACACCTTC. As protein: CASSLESPNYGYTF.

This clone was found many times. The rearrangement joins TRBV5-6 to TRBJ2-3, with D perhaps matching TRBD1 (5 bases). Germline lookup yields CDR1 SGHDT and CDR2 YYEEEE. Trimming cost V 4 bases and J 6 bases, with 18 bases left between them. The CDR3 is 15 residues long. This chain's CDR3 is CASSLKGRPGDTQYF. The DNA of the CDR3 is TGTGCCAGCAGCCTAAAGGGCCGGCCAGGGGATACGCAGTATTTT.

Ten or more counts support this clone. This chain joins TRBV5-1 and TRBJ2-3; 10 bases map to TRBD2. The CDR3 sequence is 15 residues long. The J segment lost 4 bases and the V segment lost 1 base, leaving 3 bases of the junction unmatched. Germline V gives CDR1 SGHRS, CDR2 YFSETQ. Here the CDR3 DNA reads TGCGCCAGCAGCTTGTCCCTAGCGGGGGCAGATACGCAGTATTTT. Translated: CASSLSLAGADTQYF.

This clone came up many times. This CDR3 is CASSMVGGYEQYF. CDR3 in DNA: TGTGCCAGTAGTATGGTGGGAGGCTACGAGCAGTACTTC. This chain uses TRBV19 with TRBJ2-7; a weak D match, TRBD2 (6 bases). There are 13 residues in the CDR3. V was clipped by 3 bases and J by 3 bases, with 9 bases between them. From germline, CDR1 is LNHDA and CDR2 SQIVND (reference sequence).

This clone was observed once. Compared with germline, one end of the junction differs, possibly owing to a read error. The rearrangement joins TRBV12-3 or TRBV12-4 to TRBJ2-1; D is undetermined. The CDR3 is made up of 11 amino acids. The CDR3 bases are TGTGCCAGCATCCTCCGCGGTGCGCAGTGCTTC. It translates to CASILRGAQCF.